The 28 T cell receptor beta chains below all came from one sample that was sequenced in a study of CD8+ T cells in alopecia areata. The sequencing template was cDNA reverse transcribed from extracted RNA. Libraries were prepared by immunoSEQ multiplex PCR; TCRdb keeps only in-frame clonotypes and omits some of them. This set yields over 250,000 clones and no singletons; the top ten hold 1.2%. Cell sorting was performed on pooled cutaneous lymph node cells with CD4, CD8alpha, NKG2D, NKG2ACE and other markers. Sequencing was performed on CD4+ T cells sorted from a lymph node. These receptors came from a C3H/HeJ mouse with alopecia areata. MHC haplotype of the mouse line: H2-k.

This clone was seen only a few times. Gene names refer to mouse genes. The sequence runs out 4 residues before the end of the CDR3; the remainder is reconstructed from the germline J gene. The chain is built from TRBV31 and TRBJ2-3; 8 nucleotides agree with TRBD1. Losses at the gene ends were 0 bases for V and 2 bases for J; bases not matched to a gene: 4. From germline, CDR1 is GKSSPN and CDR2 SITVG. The CDR3 runs to 15 residues. The part of the CDR3 DNA that was read is TGTGCCTGGAGTCTAGGGACAGGTCATGCAGAA. Translating gives CAWSLGTGHAE. The full CDR3 is CAWSLGTGHAETLYF.

In its sample, this clone was seen a few times. Gene and germline names: mouse. The sequenced CDR3 bases are TGTGCCAGCAGCCAACAGGGCTCCTATAATTCGCCC. It codes for CASSQQGSYNSP. The complete CDR3 reads CASSQQGSYNSPLYF. The chain carries TRBV19 and TRBJ1-6; perhaps TRBD1 as D (6 bases). The read terminates 3 residues ahead of where the CDR3 ends, so the germline J gene completes it. TRBJ1-6 is labeled an ORF, and its function is uncertain. The V gene's germline CDR1 is FNHDT and CDR2 SITEND (reference sequence). The CDR3 extends over 15 amino acids. The V end was cut by 5 bases, the J end by 1 base, with 10 bases between.

This clone was recorded a few times. The gene names here belong to mouse. From the germline J gene comes the end of the CDR3, since the read stops 4 residues before it. Other DNA sequences in the same sample also yield this CDR3. The chain uses TRBV31 and TRBJ2-1; D is unresolved. The length of the CDR3 is 14 residues. V shed 0 bases and J shed 1 base, with 7 bases lying between them. Germline CDR1 GKSSPN, CDR2 SITVG. CDR3 loop: CAWSLQENYAEQFF. CDR3 DNA (partial): TGTGCCTGGAGTCTTCAGGAGAACTATGCT.

The sample holds a few counts of this clone. All gene names here are mouse names. Within the sample, other DNA sequences also encode this same CDR3. This CDR3 is CTCSADPDNYEQYF. The covered CDR3 bases are TGCACCTGCAGTGCAGACCCGGACAACTAT. V and J are TRBV1 and TRBJ2-7; D is perhaps TRBD1 (5 bases). Read data end 4 residues before the CDR3 end; the end is taken from the germline J gene. Germline V gene data show CDR1 as NSQYPW and CDR2 as LRSPGD (reference sequence). V gave up 0 bases and J gave up 3 bases, with 9 bases separating them. CDR3 length equals 14 residues.

A word on this clone: These gene names are mouse names. Coverage ceases 4 residues before the CDR3 finishes, and the germline J gene fills in the end. The rearrangement joins TRBV14 to TRBJ2-5; 8 bases are shared with TRBD1. CDR1 is SGHDT and CDR2 is FRDEAV in the germline V gene. The V and J ends lost 5 bases and 2 bases, in that order; junction bases with no gene match: 7. The CDR3 has 15 amino acids. CDR3 in amino acids: CASSPDREGQDTQYF. The CDR3 DNA, read in part, is TGTGCCAGCAGCCCGGACAGGGAGGGCCAAGAC.

Of note for this clone: Gene names are mouse gene names. The missing CDR3 end, 3 residues past where the read stops, is filled in from the germline J gene. The genes are TRBV5 and TRBJ1-6, with D perhaps matching TRBD1 (6 bases). TRBJ1-6 is an ORF, and what it does is uncertain. The CDR3 runs to 16 residues. Germline values: CDR1 LGHNA, CDR2 YNLKQL (reference sequence). The V gene lost 0 bases and the J gene lost 7 bases, with 13 bases spanning the gap. The CDR3 sequence is CASSQDSSRGNSPLYF. The CDR3 DNA, read in part, is TGTGCCAGCAGCCAAGATTCGTCCAGGGGCAATTCGCCC.

There are many counts of this clone. The gene symbols are mouse symbols. Other DNA sequences from this sample encode an identical CDR3 as well. The DNA read from the CDR3 is TGTGCCTGGAGTCCGACAGGGAACTCC. It translates to CAWSPTGNS. From start to end, the CDR3 is CAWSPTGNSDYTF. This chain connects TRBV31 to TRBJ1-2; 7 nucleotides agree with TRBD1. The DNA ends 4 residues before the CDR3 does, and the rest of the CDR3 is filled in from the germline J gene. CDR3 size: 13 residues. In germline, CDR1 is GKSSPN, CDR2 SITVG. V lost 1 base, J lost 2 bases, and 1 base stayed unmatched.

Comments on this clone: Since a much larger clone is just one base distant, this may be a read error. Mouse germline and gene names are used. This specimen includes other DNA sequences encoding the same CDR3. CDR3 in amino acids: CASSGDRSSYEQYF. The part of the CDR3 DNA that was read is TGTGCCAGCAGTGGTGACAGGAGCTCCTAT. The J gene is TRBJ2-7, the V gene TRBV13-1; D may be TRBD1 (6 bases). Read sequence stops 4 residues before the CDR3 end, and the germline J gene provides the missing end. The germline V gene encodes CDR1 NSHNY and CDR2 SYGAGN. The ends were cut back, 3 bases at V and 0 bases at J, with 10 bases in the middle. The CDR3 contains 14 residues.

This clone has only a few counts. The gene names here belong to mouse. The CDR3 is cut off 4 residues early in the read; its end comes from the germline J gene. The rearrangement links TRBV4 to TRBJ2-3, with TRBD2 identical over 7 bases. The CDR3 runs 15 residues. V shed 4 bases and J 0 bases; nucleotides not matched to a gene: 4. Germline CDR1 reads LGHDT; CDR2 reads YNNKQL (reference sequence). The DNA read from the CDR3 is TGTGCCAGCAGCTCAGACTGGGCTAGTGCAGAA. As protein: CASSSDWASAE. The entire CDR3 protein reads CASSSDWASAETLYF.

With regard to this clone: Mouse gene names apply. The CDR3 end is not reached by the read, which stops 4 residues before it; the germline J gene fills it in. Other DNA sequences in this sample translate to the same CDR3. This chain links TRBV13-1 with TRBJ2-1, with TRBD2 matching 7 bases. The V segment lost 0 bases and the J segment 3 bases; nucleotides outside the gene matches: 3. Germline CDR1 reads NSHNY; CDR2 reads SYGAGN. The CDR3 has 15 amino acids. Partial CDR3 DNA: TGTGCCAGCAGTGATGAGGCTGGGGGCTATGCT. Translating gives CASSDEAGGYA. The CDR3, in full, reads CASSDEAGGYAEQFF.

This clone was picked up a small number of times. Genes and germline are mouse. With the read ending 4 residues before the CDR3 end, the germline J gene is used to fill in that end. The sample holds other DNA sequences that translate to the same CDR3. This chain uses TRBV1 with TRBJ1-1, with D tentatively TRBD1 (5 bases). V shed 3 bases and J shed 4 bases, with 9 bases lying between them. Germline CDR1 reads NSQYPW; CDR2 reads LRSPGD (reference sequence). This CDR3 spans 13 amino acids. Here the CDR3 reads CTCSAQGGTEVFF. The part of the CDR3 DNA that was read is TGCACCTGCAGTGCGCAGGGTGGCACA.

Turning to this clone: Gene and germline names: mouse. The CDR3 end falls 4 residues outside the read, so it is completed with the germline J gene. This chain connects TRBV13-1 to TRBJ2-1, with 9 bases matching TRBD2. Germline values: CDR1 NSHNY, CDR2 SYGAGN. This CDR3 region has 13 residues. The V and J ends lost 9 bases and 5 bases, in that order; junction bases with no gene match: 6. CDR3 DNA, as far as it was read: TGTGCCACCCAACTGGGGGGTGATGCT. This encodes CATQLGGDA. The CDR3 reads in full as CATQLGGDAEQFF.

This clone was seen a few times. Gene and germline names: mouse. The observed sequence ends 4 residues before the CDR3 terminus, with the missing tail filled in from the germline J gene. The sample has other DNA sequences that encode this CDR3 too. The chain couples TRBV1 to TRBJ2-3; D might be TRBD2 (6 bases). With 1 base removed from V and 0 bases from J, the gap between germline ends came to 8 bases. The CDR3 spans 15 residues. Looked up from germline, CDR1 is NSQYPW and CDR2 is LRSPGD (reference sequence). Incomplete CDR3 DNA: TGCACCTGCAGTGCAGGCCTGGGGAGTGCAGAA. The encoded protein is CTCSAGLGSAE. The CDR3 reads in full as CTCSAGLGSAETLYF. Together with reference TRBV1 and TRBJ2-3, the CDR3 gives the full variable domain: VTLLEQNPRWRLVPRGQAVNLRCILKNSQYPWMSWYQQDLQKQLQWLFTLRSPGDKEVKSLPGADYLATRVTDTELRLQVANMSQGRTLYCTCSAGLGSAETLYFGSGTRLTVL.

In regard to this clone: Germline and genes here are mouse. The CDR3 end lies 4 residues beyond the end of the read and is filled in from the germline J gene. This chain uses TRBV19 with TRBJ2-7; 7 nucleotides align to TRBD1. V lost 0 bases and J lost 3; bases outside the gene matches: 3. Per germline, CDR1 FNHDT and CDR2 SITEND (reference sequence). The CDR3 has 14 amino acids. CDR3 DNA (partial): TGTGCCAGCAGTATAGGGACAGGATTCTAT. Encoded protein: CASSIGTGFY. In full, the CDR3 reads CASSIGTGFYEQYF. The full variable domain, with the rest looked up from reference TRBV19 and TRBJ2-7, is GGIITQTPKFLIGQEGQKLTLKCQQNFNHDTMYWYRQDSGKGLRLIYYSITENDLQKGDLSEGYDASREKKSSFSLTVTSAQKNEMAVFLCASSIGTGFYEQYFGPGTRLTVL.

In this sample, this clone turned up a few times. Gene names refer to mouse genes. The CDR3 end lies 4 residues beyond the end of the read and is filled in from the germline J gene. The rearrangement uses TRBV13-3 and TRBJ2-2; the match to TRBD2 covers 11 bases. Germline values: CDR1 NNHDY, CDR2 SYVADS. V was pared by 9 bases and J by 2 bases, with 9 bases of the junction left unmatched. The CDR3 is 16 residues long. The CDR3 here is CATGTGGGWNTGQLYF. CDR3 DNA, as far as it was read: TGTGCCACCGGGACTGGGGGAGGATGGAACACCGGG. The full variable domain, rest sourced from reference TRBV13-3 and TRBJ2-2, is EAAVTQSPRSKVAVTGGKVTLSCHQTNNHDYMYWYRQDTGHGLRLIHYSYVADSTEKGDIPDGYKASRPSQENFSLILELASLSQTAVYFCATGTGGGWNTGQLYFGEGSKLTVL.

Comments on this clone: Gene names follow the mouse nomenclature. The read ends 4 residues early relative to the CDR3; the germline J gene fills the gap. The V gene is TRBV19, the J gene TRBJ1-2; D is undetermined. The CDR3 runs 13 residues. Germline lookup yields CDR1 FNHDT and CDR2 SITEND (reference sequence). Trimming took 3 bases from V and 0 from J, leaving 6 bases between them. CDR3 residues: CASSNWANSDYTF. The sequenced CDR3 bases are TGTGCCAGCAGTAACTGGGCAAACTCC.

This clone was counted between two and nine times. The gene names given are mouse names. Other DNA variants within this sample encode the same CDR3. CDR3 DNA (partial): TGTGCCAGCAGTCTCAGGGGCGCAAACACCGGG. Encoded protein: CASSLRGANTG. The complete CDR3 protein is CASSLRGANTGQLYF. The chain employs TRBV19 and TRBJ2-2; maybe TRBD1 (6 bases). The read ends 4 residues shy of where the CDR3 ends; the end is completed using the germline J gene. CDR1 is FNHDT, CDR2 SITEND, per germline (reference sequence). V was pared by 4 bases and J by 0 bases, with 10 bases between. The CDR3 loop spans 15 amino acids.

This clone occurred a few times. The genes are named according to mouse. This CDR3 reads CTCSVRDWGERDTGQLYF. CDR3 DNA (partial): TGCACCTGCAGTGTCCGGGACTGGGGGGAGAGGGACACCGGG. The rearrangement joins TRBV1 to TRBJ2-2; TRBD2 agrees at 12 bases. Read coverage stops 4 residues before the CDR3 terminus; the germline J gene supplies the remainder. CDR1 and CDR2 from the germline V gene are NSQYPW and LRSPGD (reference sequence). J gave up 3 bases and V 4 bases, and 9 bases lay outside the gene matches. The CDR3 length is 18 residues.

Of note for this clone: Gene names and germline refer to mouse. The read is 4 residues too short to cover the CDR3 end, so that end is filled in from the germline J gene. Different DNA sequences within this sample yield the same CDR3. The rearrangement joins TRBV19 to TRBJ2-5; the D gene is possibly TRBD1 (6 bases). The V end lost 1 base, the J end lost 3 bases, and 6 bases lay between the germline ends. CDR1 and CDR2 (germline): FNHDT, SITEND (reference sequence). The CDR3 covers 13 residues. The sequenced CDR3 bases are TGTGCCAGCAGTATAACAGGGCAAGAC. Translated: CASSITGQD. The whole CDR3 sequence reads CASSITGQDTQYF.

The sample holds a few counts of this clone. The gene names given are mouse names. From the germline J gene comes the end of the CDR3, since the read stops 4 residues before it. Other DNA sequences in this sample translate to the same CDR3. The chain recombines TRBV19 with TRBJ2-1, with 9 nucleotides matching TRBD1. This CDR3 has 15 amino acids. The germline gives CDR1 FNHDT, CDR2 SITEND (reference sequence). V was clipped by 5 bases and J by 1 base; unmatched bases: 4. The CDR3 bases that were read are TGTGCCAGCAGCCCCGGGACAGGGAACTATGCT. Its protein product is CASSPGTGNYA. The whole CDR3 is CASSPGTGNYAEQFF.

This clone was observed a few times. Gene names denote mouse genes. Read data end 4 residues before the CDR3 end; the end is taken from the germline J gene. The rearrangement links TRBV13-2 to TRBJ2-3; TRBD2 agrees at 8 bases. The CDR3 totals 15 residues. CDR1 is NNHNN and CDR2 is SYGAGS in the germline V gene (reference sequence). V was clipped by 4 bases and J by 1 base; unmatched bases: 5. Here the CDR3 reads CASGRTGRGAETLYF. The part of the CDR3 DNA that was read is TGTGCCAGCGGTCGGACTGGGCGAGGTGCAGAA.

This clone came up a few times. A much larger clone is a single base away; this may be a read error. Gene and germline names: mouse. The read comes to an end 4 residues before the CDR3 does, leaving the germline J gene to fill in the end. V usage is TRBV14 and J usage is TRBJ1-2, with TRBD1 identical over 8 bases. CDR3 size: 13 residues. Germline-derived CDR1 and CDR2 are SGHDT and FRDEAV. J lost 3 bases, V lost 4 bases, and 2 bases had no gene match. Partial CDR3 DNA: TGTGCCAGCAGTGAACAGGGGGACTCC. Its protein is CASSEQGDS. The whole CDR3 reads CASSEQGDSDYTF.

In the case of this clone: The genes are named according to mouse. With the read ending 4 residues before the CDR3 end, the germline J gene is used to fill in that end. The rearrangement joins TRBV31 to TRBJ2-3; D unclear. Germline loops: CDR1 GKSSPN, CDR2 SITVG. The length of the CDR3 is 15 residues. V was pared by 0 bases and J by 0 bases, with 10 bases between. CDR3 DNA (partial): TGTGCCTGGAGTCTGCATAAATCTAGTGCAGAA. Protein product: CAWSLHKSSAE. The whole CDR3 sequence reads CAWSLHKSSAETLYF.

Note on this clone: The genes are named according to mouse. The read is 4 residues too short to cover the CDR3 end, so that end is filled in from the germline J gene. The rearrangement links TRBV1 to TRBJ2-1, with TRBD2 identical over 10 bases. Per the germline V gene, CDR1 is NSQYPW and CDR2 is LRSPGD (reference sequence). The CDR3 has 16 amino acids. V trimming: 2 bases; J trimming: 4 bases; junction bases outside the gene matches: 5. CDR3 DNA, as far as it was read: TGCACCTGCAGTGCAACCTGGACTGGGGGATATGCT. Its translation: CTCSATWTGGYA. The whole CDR3 sequence is CTCSATWTGGYAEQFF.

A remark on this clone: Gene names and germline match the mouse. The CDR3 end falls 4 residues outside the read, so it is completed with the germline J gene. The V gene is TRBV1, the J gene TRBJ2-4, with 8 bases lining up with TRBD2. The CDR3 runs to 15 residues. CDR1 and CDR2 from the germline V gene are NSQYPW and LRSPGD (reference sequence). Trimming removed 3 bases from V and 0 bases from J; junction bases left unmatched: 2. Here the CDR3 reads CTCSALGGSQNTLYF. The part of the CDR3 DNA that was read is TGCACCTGCAGTGCTCTGGGGGGAAGTCAAAAC.

This clone was seen only a few times. Gene names denote mouse genes. The observed sequence ends 4 residues before the CDR3 terminus, with the missing tail filled in from the germline J gene. J is TRBJ2-2 and V is TRBV17, with 8 nucleotides matching TRBD1. V lost 4 bases, J lost 3 bases, and 4 bases stayed unmatched. Germline-derived CDR1 and CDR2 are MNHDT and YYDKIL. CDR3 length: 15 residues. The sequenced CDR3 bases are TGTGCTAGCAGTAAGGACAGGGCGGACACCGGG. Translation gives CASSKDRADTG. The full CDR3 is CASSKDRADTGQLYF.

Comment on this clone: The gene symbols are mouse symbols. The read finishes 4 residues shy of the CDR3 end, and the germline J gene is used to complete it. This chain joins TRBV31 and TRBJ2-3; 10 nucleotides match TRBD2. Trimming at V came to 4 bases and at J to 1 base, leaving 5 bases not matched to a gene. Germline CDR1 GKSSPN, CDR2 SITVG. The CDR3 consists of 15 residues. The covered CDR3 bases are TGTGCCTGGAACCTGGGGGGGCGCGGTGCAGAA. It codes for CAWNLGGRGAE. The full CDR3 protein reads CAWNLGGRGAETLYF.

On this clone itself: Mouse gene names and germline throughout. The read finishes 4 residues shy of the CDR3 end, and the germline J gene is used to complete it. The rearrangement uses TRBV13-1 and TRBJ2-1; 12 nucleotides align to TRBD2. This CDR3 has 15 amino acids. CDR1 and CDR2 from the germline V gene are NSHNY and SYGAGN. The CDR3 bases that were read are TGTGCCAGCAGTGAGGGGACTGGGGGGAGGCCT. Translated: CASSEGTGGRP. In full, the CDR3 reads CASSEGTGGRPEQFF.